This passage covers 26 T cell receptor beta chains from one sample sequenced in a study of control samples from healthy donors and cancer patients. Using immunoSEQ multiplex PCR, the repertoire was profiled, and TCRdb retains in-frame clones only, with some absent. The profile covers fewer than 300,000 clones, with approximately 80% appearing a single time and less than 15% taken by the ten largest. The specimen was PBMCs. Receptors originate from a woman aged 60-75 years with lung cancer.

This rearrangement joins TRBV5-8 to TRBJ2-3; 13 bases are a match to TRBD2. Unmatched junction bases numbered 6, after V lost 4 bases and J lost 4 bases. CDR1 is SGHTS and CDR2 is YDEGEE in the germline V gene. The CDR3 totals 16 residues. DNA of the CDR3: TGTGCCAGCAGCCCGGGACTAGCGGGATCGGCAGATACGCAGTATTTT. Its translation is CASSPGLAGSADTQYF.

The chain has TRBV10-1 and TRBJ2-5; D is unclear. V lost 6 bases and J lost 5, with 10 bases in between. CDR3 size: 12 residues. Germline CDR1 reads WNHNN; CDR2 reads SYGVQD (reference sequence). CDR3 amino acids: CASRNRRETQYF. For the CDR3, the DNA is TGCGCCAGCAGGAACCGAAGGGAGACCCAGTACTTC.

This clone was seen a single time. V is TRBV4-2 and J is TRBJ2-2; D is perhaps TRBD1 (5 bases). The CDR3 length is 17 residues. V dropped 0 bases and J dropped 9 bases, with 20 bases sitting between them. CDR1 and CDR2 (germline): LGHNA, YNFKEQ. In nucleotides, the CDR3 is TGTGCCAGCAGCCAAGACACGGCGACAGTATTAGGCCGGGAGCTGTTTTTT. Amino acids: CASSQDTATVLGRELFF.

The chain is built from TRBV5-4 and TRBJ2-5; D call uncertain. The length of the CDR3 is 14 residues. The V and J ends lost 4 bases and 5 bases respectively, with 15 bases between them. In germline, CDR1 is SGHNT, CDR2 YYREEE (reference sequence). CDR3 in amino acids: CASSPQERRETQYF. DNA for the CDR3: TGTGCCAGCAGCCCTCAGGAAAGACGGGAGACCCAGTACTTC.

The chain has TRBV6-1 and TRBJ1-2; D not resolved. With 0 bases removed from V and 5 bases from J, the gap between germline ends came to 4 bases. The CDR3 loop spans 12 amino acids. The V gene's germline CDR1 is MNHNS and CDR2 SASEGT. The CDR3 here is CASSEAGYGYTF. In DNA form, the CDR3 reads TGTGCCAGCAGTGAAGCGGGGTATGGCTACACCTTC.

Of note for this clone: Other DNA sequences in the sample encode the same CDR3. This rearrangement joins TRBV4-1 to TRBJ1-3; TRBD1 matches at 9 bases. The junction had 12 bases not matched to a gene; V was cut back by 8 bases and J by 7 bases. Germline CDR1 and CDR2: MGHRA and YSYEKL. The CDR3 covers 15 residues. CDR3 DNA sequence: TGCGCCAGCTCCCCCCGGGACAGGGAGGGGAACACCATATATTTT. It encodes CASSPRDREGNTIYF.

The rearrangement joins TRBV7-2 to TRBJ1-5; TRBD1 is a possible D gene (5 bases). V shed 3 bases and J shed 6 bases, with 9 bases lying between them. Germline V gene data show CDR1 as SGHTA and CDR2 as FQGNSA. CDR3 size: 13 residues. CDR3 residues: CASSFQGAQPQHF. CDR3 DNA sequence: TGTGCCAGCAGCTTCCAAGGGGCTCAGCCCCAGCATTTT. Looking up the rest from reference TRBV7-2 and TRBJ1-5 gives the full variable domain: GAGVSQSPSNKVTEKGKDVELRCDPISGHTALYWYRQSLGQGLEFLIYFQGNSAPDKSGLPSDRFSAERTGGSVSTLTIQRTQQEDSAVYLCASSFQGAQPQHFGDGTRLSIL.

This rearrangement joins TRBV6-2 or TRBV6-3 to TRBJ2-1, with 13 bases aligning to TRBD2. The V segment lost 6 bases and the J segment 0 bases; nucleotides outside the gene matches: 17. CDR3 length: 21 amino acids. Germline V gene lookup returns CDR1 MNHEY and CDR2 SVGEGT. CDR3 sequence reads: CASSSGRLGTSGVSSYNEQFF. The CDR3 DNA sequence: TGTGCCAGCAGCTCAGGCCGTTTGGGGACTAGCGGGGTAAGCTCCTACAATGAGCAGTTCTTC.

The J gene is TRBJ2-5, the V gene TRBV12-3 or TRBV12-4; 7 bases match TRBD1. The V and J ends lost 6 bases and 2 bases, in that order; junction bases with no gene match: 3. CDR3 length: 13 amino acids. The CDR3 here is CASSRTGQETQYF. CDR3 DNA: TGTGCCAGCAGCCGGACAGGTCAAGAGACCCAGTACTTC.

This chain joins TRBV11-2 and TRBJ2-7, with 7 bases identical to TRBD2. The V and J ends lost 3 bases and 7 bases, in that order; junction bases with no gene match: 6. CDR3 length: 13 amino acids. Looked up from germline, CDR1 is SGHAT and CDR2 is FQNNGV. The CDR3 sequence: CASSFNWEGEQYF. The CDR3 region has the DNA TGTGCCAGCAGCTTCAATTGGGAGGGTGAGCAGTACTTC.

This clone was recorded many times. Additional DNA sequences in this sample encode the identical CDR3. V and J are TRBV10-3 and TRBJ2-1; TRBD1 might be the D (9 bases). V was trimmed by 8 bases and J by 7 bases, leaving 27 bases between them. The CDR3 has 17 amino acids. Per germline, CDR1 ENHRY and CDR2 SYGVKD. CDR3 in amino acids: CAIRAGGGGTGSNEQFF. The CDR3 bases are TGTGCCATCCGTGCGGGGGGCGGGGGGACAGGGTCGAATGAGCAGTTCTTC.

V and J are TRBV7-2 and TRBJ1-6, with 10 bases lining up with TRBD1. Germline V lookup: CDR1 SGHTA, CDR2 FQGNSA. V shed 5 bases and J 7 bases; nucleotides not matched to a gene: 5. The CDR3 is 15 amino acids. The CDR3 is CASSARTGGNSPLHF. The CDR3 DNA is TGTGCCAGCAGCGCCAGGACAGGGGGAAATTCACCCCTCCACTTT.

This chain uses TRBV7-8 with TRBJ2-7; 7 bases align to TRBD2. Trimming cost V 1 base and J 4 bases; bases outside gene matches: 7. The CDR3 is 15 residues long. CDR1 and CDR2 from the germline V gene are SGHVS and FQNEAQ. In DNA form, the CDR3 reads TGTGCCAGCAGCTTAGTGTATGCGGGAGCTTACGAGCAGTACTTC. This translates into CASSLVYAGAYEQYF.

This clone was detected only a few times. The chain has TRBV23-1 and TRBJ1-4; no clear D. TRBV23-1 is treated as an ORF (open reading frame) with a function not yet certain. This CDR3 spans 15 amino acids. V was cut by 5 bases and J by 0 bases, with 10 bases left in between. CDR3 in amino acids: CASSSDPATNEKLFF. Written as DNA, the CDR3 is TGCGCCAGCAGTTCTGACCCGGCAACTAATGAAAAACTGTTTTTT.

This chain connects TRBV19 to TRBJ2-7; 10 nucleotides line up with TRBD1. Trimming cost V 8 bases and J 3 bases; bases outside gene matches: 10. This CDR3 spans 15 amino acids. The germline gives CDR1 LNHDA, CDR2 SQIVND (reference sequence). The CDR3 protein is CASRLTGTGVYEQYF. The CDR3 coding sequence is TGTGCCAGTCGACTGACCGGGACAGGGGTCTACGAGCAGTACTTC.

This chain links TRBV28 with TRBJ2-7; 13 positions agree with TRBD2. Looked up from germline, CDR1 is MDHEN and CDR2 is SYDVKM. The CDR3 contains 18 residues. V was clipped by 2 bases and J by 7 bases; unmatched bases: 14. The CDR3, as DNA: TGTGCCAGCAGTTTAAACCCCCCCCTACTAGCGGGAGGGAATGAGCAGTACTTC. Translating gives CASSLNPPLLAGGNEQYF.

V gene TRBV5-1 combines with J gene TRBJ1-2; D may be TRBD1 (5 bases). This CDR3 is built from 14 residues. Trimming shortened V by 3 bases and J by 8 bases, and 17 bases separated the two germline ends. From germline, CDR1 is SGHRS and CDR2 YFSETQ. In nucleotides, the CDR3 is TGCGCCAGCAGCTCCGGGGGATCAGCGGGGGGCTACACCTTC. This translates into CASSSGGSAGGYTF.

The CDR3 loop reads CASSPGLASHEQYF. The CDR3 coding sequence is TGTGCCAGCAGCCCGGGACTAGCTTCCCACGAGCAGTACTTC. The chain employs TRBV7-9 and TRBJ2-7; 9 bases align to TRBD2. V was clipped by 5 bases and J by 5 bases; unmatched bases: 7. Germline CDR1 and CDR2: SEHNR and FQNEAQ (reference sequence). The CDR3 contains 14 residues.

The chain links TRBV10-3 to TRBJ2-1, with 8 bases identical to TRBD2. Germline V CDR1 and CDR2: ENHRY, SYGVKD. V trimming: 2 bases; J trimming: 7 bases; junction bases outside the gene matches: 10. CDR3 length: 16 residues. CDR3 sequence reads: CAISETSGPPGNEQFF. CDR3 sequence (DNA): TGTGCCATCAGTGAGACTAGCGGCCCTCCAGGAAATGAGCAGTTCTTC.

This clone was counted a few times. Other DNA sequences in this specimen translate into the identical CDR3. This sequence joins TRBV19 and TRBJ2-2; D gene uncertain. In germline, CDR1 is LNHDA, CDR2 SQIVND (reference sequence). V gave up 3 bases and J gave up 0 bases, with 2 bases separating them. This CDR3 has 13 amino acids. CDR3 nucleotides: TGTGCCAGTAGTATTACGAACACCGGGGAGCTGTTTTTT. Residues: CASSITNTGELFF.

The chain uses TRBV6-5 and TRBJ1-5, with D hard to call. The germline V gene encodes CDR1 MNHEY and CDR2 SVGAGI. CDR3 length equals 12 residues. The V end was cut by 6 bases, the J end by 4 bases, with 7 bases between. This CDR3 is CASSAINQPQHF. DNA of the CDR3: TGTGCCAGCAGCGCCATAAATCAGCCCCAGCATTTT.

This clone has a handful of counts. This chain connects TRBV2 to TRBJ2-3; 8 bases agree with TRBD2. V shed 5 bases and J 2 bases; nucleotides not matched to a gene: 21. The V gene's germline CDR1 is SNHLY and CDR2 FYNNEI. CDR3 length: 20 amino acids. CDR3 loop: CASSRVKPARLAGPTDTQYF. DNA for the CDR3: TGTGCCAGCAGTAGGGTAAAACCCGCACGGCTAGCGGGCCCCACAGATACGCAGTATTTT.

This rearrangement joins TRBV5-1 to TRBJ2-1, with no clear D. The germline V gene encodes CDR1 SGHRS and CDR2 YFSETQ. The CDR3 runs 14 residues. Trimming shortened V by 0 bases and J by 1 base, and 5 bases separated the two germline ends. This CDR3 is CASSLGGSYNEQFF. CDR3 coding DNA: TGCGCCAGCAGCTTGGGGGGATCCTACAATGAGCAGTTCTTC.

This sequence joins TRBV6-6 and TRBJ1-2; 7 bases line up with TRBD1. This CDR3 contains 14 residues. Per germline, CDR1 MNHNY and CDR2 SVGAGI (reference sequence). The junction had 7 bases not matched to a gene; V was cut back by 5 bases and J by 4 bases. CDR3 region: CASSGTAMGYGYTF. In nucleotides, the CDR3 is TGTGCCAGCAGTGGGACAGCGATGGGCTATGGCTACACCTTC.

The V call is TRBV6-1, the J call TRBJ1-2; D is ambiguous. This CDR3 contains 16 residues. CDR1 and CDR2 (germline): MNHNS, SASEGT. V dropped 3 bases and J dropped 8 bases, with 22 bases sitting between them. The CDR3 loop reads CASSESVYGRERGYTF. DNA for the CDR3: TGTGCCAGCAGTGAGAGTGTTTATGGGAGGGAAAGGGGCTACACCTTC.

J is TRBJ2-7 and V is TRBV6-5; D is undetermined. The germline gives CDR1 MNHEY, CDR2 SVGAGI. V dropped 6 bases and J dropped 6 bases, with 15 bases sitting between them. The CDR3 is 13 amino acids. This chain's CDR3 is CASRLKFLAEQYF. CDR3 nucleotides: TGTGCCAGCAGATTGAAGTTCTTAGCCGAGCAGTACTTC.